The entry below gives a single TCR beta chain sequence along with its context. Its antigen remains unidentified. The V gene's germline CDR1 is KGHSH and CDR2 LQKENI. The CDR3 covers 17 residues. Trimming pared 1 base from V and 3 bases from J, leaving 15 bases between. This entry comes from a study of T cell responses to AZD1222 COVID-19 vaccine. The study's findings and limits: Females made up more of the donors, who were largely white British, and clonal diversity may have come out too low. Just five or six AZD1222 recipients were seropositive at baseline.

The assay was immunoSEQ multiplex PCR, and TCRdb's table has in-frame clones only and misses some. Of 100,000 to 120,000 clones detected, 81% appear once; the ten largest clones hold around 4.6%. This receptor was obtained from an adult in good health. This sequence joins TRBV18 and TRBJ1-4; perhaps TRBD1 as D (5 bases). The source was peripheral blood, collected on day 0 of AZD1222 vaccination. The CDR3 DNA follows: TGTGCCAGCTCACCACAAAATCAGGGACCCGCTAATGAAAAACTGTTTTTT. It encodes CASSPQNQGPANEKLFF.